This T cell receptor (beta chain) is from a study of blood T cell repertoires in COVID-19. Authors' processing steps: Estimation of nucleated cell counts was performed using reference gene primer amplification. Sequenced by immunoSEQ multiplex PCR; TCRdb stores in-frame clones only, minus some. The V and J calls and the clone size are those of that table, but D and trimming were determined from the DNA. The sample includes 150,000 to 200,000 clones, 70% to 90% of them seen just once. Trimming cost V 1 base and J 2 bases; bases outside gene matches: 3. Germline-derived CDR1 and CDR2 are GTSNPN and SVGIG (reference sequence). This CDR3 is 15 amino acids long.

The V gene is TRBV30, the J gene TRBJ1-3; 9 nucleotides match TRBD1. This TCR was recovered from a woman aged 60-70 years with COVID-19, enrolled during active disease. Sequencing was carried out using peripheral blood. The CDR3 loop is CAWSAWDRAGNTIYF. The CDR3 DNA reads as TGTGCCTGGAGTGCCTGGGACAGGGCTGGAAACACCATATATTTT.